The TCR beta chain under discussion was sequenced for a study of control samples from healthy donors and cancer patients. In regard to this clone: An end of the junction differs from the germline gene, which may be a read error.

This CDR3 spans 15 amino acids. Germline V lookup: CDR1 LNHDA, CDR2 SQIVND (reference sequence). Here immunoSEQ multiplex PCR was the method, and the copy in TCRdb shows in-frame clones only, minus some. Of about 190,000 clones detected, roughly nine tenths appear once; the ten largest clones hold approximately 1.8%. The V call is TRBV19, the J call TRBJ1-1; TRBD1 matches 7 bases. Sequencing used blood. The clonotype originates from a man in his thirties or forties in good health. The CDR3, as DNA: TGTGCCAGTAGTACCATATCGACAGGGAACCCTGAAGCTTTCTTT. It is translated as CASSTISTGNPEAFF.